This T cell receptor beta chain is from a study of OX40 agonist ivuxolimab in advanced cancers. Deletions cut 1 base from V and 5 bases from J, with 15 bases between. The germline gives CDR1 SGHKS, CDR2 YYEKEE (reference sequence). The CDR3 runs to 16 residues. Worth noting for this clone: The antigen is unknown.

Assay used: immunoSEQ multiplex PCR; TCRdb lists only in-frame clones, some missing. The repertoire includes about 53,000 clones, roughly 73% of them detected once, and 2% to 3% sits in the top ten. Overall study results and limits: There were, on average, more expanded clones in CD8+ T cells than in CD4+.

The specimen comprised CD4+ or CD8+ T cells sorted from blood, sampled in a trial of the OX40 agonist ivuxolimab. V is TRBV5-5 and J is TRBJ2-2; TRBD1 or TRBD2 may be the D gene (5 bases each). This TCR was sampled from an adult with an advanced solid tumor such as melanoma, head and neck, liver or kidney cancer. The CDR3 reads CASSLQGGSVTGELFF. CDR3 nucleotides: TGTGCCAGCAGCTTGCAGGGTGGGAGCGTGACCGGGGAGCTGTTTTTT.